The entry that follows covers one T cell receptor (beta chain) sequence. One end of the junction is discordant with germline, which a read error may explain. This record belongs to a study of control samples from healthy donors and cancer patients. Only in-frame clones appear in the TCRdb table, and some are missing; sequencing was by immunoSEQ multiplex PCR. The repertoire includes tens of thousands of clones, roughly 95% of them detected once, and about 2.4% sits in the top ten. The clonotype was recovered from a man aged 25-45 years in good health. The sequenced sample was blood.

In nucleotides, the CDR3 is TGTGCCAGCAGTCCAAGGGGACAGGCCTATGGCTACGCCTTC. Its protein product is CASSPRGQAYGYAF. This chain links TRBV28 with TRBJ1-2; TRBD1 matches 8 bases. From germline, CDR1 is MDHEN and CDR2 SYDVKM. The CDR3 extends over 14 amino acids.